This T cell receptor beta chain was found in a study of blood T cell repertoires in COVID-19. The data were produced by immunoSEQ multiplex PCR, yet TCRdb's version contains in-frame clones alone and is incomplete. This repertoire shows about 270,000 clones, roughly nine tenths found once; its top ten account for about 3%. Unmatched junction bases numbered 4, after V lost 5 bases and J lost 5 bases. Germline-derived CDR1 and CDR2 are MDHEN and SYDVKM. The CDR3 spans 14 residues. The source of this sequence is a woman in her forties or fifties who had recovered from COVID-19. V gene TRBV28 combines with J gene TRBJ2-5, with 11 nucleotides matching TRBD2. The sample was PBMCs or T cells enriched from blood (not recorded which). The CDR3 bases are TGTGCCAGCAGTCGGCTAGCGGGAGGTGAGACCCAGTACTTC. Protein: CASSRLAGGETQYF. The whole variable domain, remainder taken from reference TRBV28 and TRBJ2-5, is DVKVTQSSRYLVKRTGEKVFLECVQDMDHENMFWYRQDPGLGLRLIYFSYDVKMKEKGDIPEGYSVSREKKERFSLILESASTNQTSMYLCASSRLAGGETQYFGPGTRLLVL.